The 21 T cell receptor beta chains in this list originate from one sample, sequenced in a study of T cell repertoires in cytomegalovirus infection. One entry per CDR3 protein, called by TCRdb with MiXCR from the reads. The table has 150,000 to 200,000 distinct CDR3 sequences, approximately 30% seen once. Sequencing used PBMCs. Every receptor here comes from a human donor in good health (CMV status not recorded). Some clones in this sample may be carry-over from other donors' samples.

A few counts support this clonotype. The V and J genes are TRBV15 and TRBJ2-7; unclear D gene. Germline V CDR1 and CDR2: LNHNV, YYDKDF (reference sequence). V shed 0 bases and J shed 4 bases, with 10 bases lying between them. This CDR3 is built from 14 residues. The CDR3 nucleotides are TGTGCCACCAGCAGAGATCCCGCGAGTTACGAGCAGTACTTC. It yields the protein CATSRDPASYEQYF.

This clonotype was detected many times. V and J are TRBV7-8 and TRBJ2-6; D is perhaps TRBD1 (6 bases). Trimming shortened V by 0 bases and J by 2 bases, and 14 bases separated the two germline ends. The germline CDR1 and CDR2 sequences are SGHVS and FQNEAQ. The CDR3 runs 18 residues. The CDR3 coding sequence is TGTGCCAGCAGCTTAGCTCTCAGGGGAACGCCTGGGGCCAACGTCCTGACTTTC. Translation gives CASSLALRGTPGANVLTF.

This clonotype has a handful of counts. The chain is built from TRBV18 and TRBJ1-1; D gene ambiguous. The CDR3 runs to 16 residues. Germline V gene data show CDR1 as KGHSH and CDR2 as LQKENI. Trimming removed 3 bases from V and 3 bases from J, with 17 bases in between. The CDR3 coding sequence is TGTGCCAGCTCACCCCAAGCGCCCGGGGTGGACACTGAAGCTTTCTTT. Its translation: CASSPQAPGVDTEAFF.

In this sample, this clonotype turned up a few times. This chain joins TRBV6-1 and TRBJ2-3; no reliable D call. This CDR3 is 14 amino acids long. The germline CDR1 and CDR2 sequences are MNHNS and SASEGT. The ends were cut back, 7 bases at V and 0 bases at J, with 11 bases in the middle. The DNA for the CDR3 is TGTGCCAGCAACCCGTGGGCTAGCACAGATACGCAGTATTTT. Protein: CASNPWASTDTQYF.

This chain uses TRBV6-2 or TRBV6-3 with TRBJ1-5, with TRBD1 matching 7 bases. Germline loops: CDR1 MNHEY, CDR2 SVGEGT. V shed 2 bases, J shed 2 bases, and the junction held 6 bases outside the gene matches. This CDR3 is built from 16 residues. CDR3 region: CASSYLPGGGNQPQHF. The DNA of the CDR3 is TGTGCCAGCAGTTACCTCCCAGGGGGTGGCAATCAGCCCCAGCATTTT.

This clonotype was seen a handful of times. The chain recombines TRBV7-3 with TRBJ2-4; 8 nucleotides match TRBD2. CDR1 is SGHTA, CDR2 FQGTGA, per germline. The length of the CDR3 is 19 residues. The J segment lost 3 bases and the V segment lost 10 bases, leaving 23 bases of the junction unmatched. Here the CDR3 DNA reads TGTGCCATCCTCTACGCGTTAACCGGGCTAGCGGGTTACAAAAACATTCAGTACTTC. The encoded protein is CAILYALTGLAGYKNIQYF.

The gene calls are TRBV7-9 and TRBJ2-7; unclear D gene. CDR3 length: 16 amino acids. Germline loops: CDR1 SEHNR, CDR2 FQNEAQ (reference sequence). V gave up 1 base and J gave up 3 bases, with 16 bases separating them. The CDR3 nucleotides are TGTGCCAGCAGCTTAGGACGAGCTACCGGCCACTACGAGCAGTACTTC. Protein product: CASSLGRATGHYEQYF.

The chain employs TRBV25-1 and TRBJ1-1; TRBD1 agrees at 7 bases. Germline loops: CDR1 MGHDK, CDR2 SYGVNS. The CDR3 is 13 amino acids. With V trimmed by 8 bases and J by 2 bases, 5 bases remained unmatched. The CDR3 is CASGRDSNTEAFF. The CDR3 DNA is TGTGCCAGCGGCCGGGACAGTAACACTGAAGCTTTCTTT.

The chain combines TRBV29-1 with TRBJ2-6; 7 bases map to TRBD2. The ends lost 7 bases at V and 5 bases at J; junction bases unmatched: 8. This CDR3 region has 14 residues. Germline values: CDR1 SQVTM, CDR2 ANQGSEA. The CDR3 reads CSAGEGTRANVLTF. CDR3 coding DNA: TGCAGCGCGGGGGAGGGTACGAGGGCCAACGTCCTGACTTTC. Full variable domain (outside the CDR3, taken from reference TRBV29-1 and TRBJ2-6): SAVISQKPSRDICQRGTSLTIQCQVDSQVTMMFWYRQQPGQSLTLIATANQGSEATYESGFVIDKFPISRPNLTFSTLTVSNMSPEDSSIYLCSAGEGTRANVLTFGAGSRLTVL.

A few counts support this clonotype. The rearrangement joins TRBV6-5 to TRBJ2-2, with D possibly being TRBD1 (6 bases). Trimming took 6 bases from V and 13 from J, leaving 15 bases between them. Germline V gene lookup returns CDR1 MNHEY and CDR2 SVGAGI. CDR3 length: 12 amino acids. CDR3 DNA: TGTGCCAGCAGGGACCCAGGGGCAGGGCTGTTTTTT. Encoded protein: CASRDPGAGLFF.

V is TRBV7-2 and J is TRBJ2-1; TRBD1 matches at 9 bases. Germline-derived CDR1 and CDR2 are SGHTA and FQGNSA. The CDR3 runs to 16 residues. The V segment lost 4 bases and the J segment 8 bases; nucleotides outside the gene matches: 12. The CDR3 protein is CASSSYPGQGFYEQFF. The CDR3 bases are TGTGCCAGCAGCTCGTACCCGGGACAGGGTTTCTATGAGCAGTTCTTC. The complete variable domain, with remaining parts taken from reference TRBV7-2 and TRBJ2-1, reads GAGVSQSPSNKVTEKGKDVELRCDPISGHTALYWYRQSLGQGLEFLIYFQGNSAPDKSGLPSDRFSAERTGGSVSTLTIQRTQQEDSAVYLCASSSYPGQGFYEQFFGPGTRLTVL.

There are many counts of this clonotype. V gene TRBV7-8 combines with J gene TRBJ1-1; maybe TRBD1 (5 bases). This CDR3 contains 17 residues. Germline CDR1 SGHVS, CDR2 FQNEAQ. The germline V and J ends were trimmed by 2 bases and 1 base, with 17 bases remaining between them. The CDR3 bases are TGTGCCAGCAGCTTATCGGTTGGGGGACGGTGGAACACTGAAGCTTTCTTT. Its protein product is CASSLSVGGRWNTEAFF.

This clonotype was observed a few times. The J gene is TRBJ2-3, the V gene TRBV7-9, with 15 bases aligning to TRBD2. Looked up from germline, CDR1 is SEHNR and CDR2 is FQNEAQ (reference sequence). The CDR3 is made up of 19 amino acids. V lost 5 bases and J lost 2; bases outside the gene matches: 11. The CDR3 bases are TGTGCCAGCAGCCCTGGACTAGCGGGGGGGCCCTTTTTCACAGATACGCAGTATTTT. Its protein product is CASSPGLAGGPFFTDTQYF.

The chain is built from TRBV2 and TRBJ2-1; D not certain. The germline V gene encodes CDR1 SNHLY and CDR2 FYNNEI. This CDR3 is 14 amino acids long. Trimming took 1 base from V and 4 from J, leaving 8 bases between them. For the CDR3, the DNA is TGTGCCAGCAGTGAAGGGCTCGGATACAATGAGCAGTTCTTC. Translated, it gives CASSEGLGYNEQFF.

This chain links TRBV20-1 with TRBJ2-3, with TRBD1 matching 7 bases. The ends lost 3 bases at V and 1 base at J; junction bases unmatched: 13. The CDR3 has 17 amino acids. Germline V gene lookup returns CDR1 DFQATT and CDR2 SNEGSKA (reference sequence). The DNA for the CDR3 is TGCAGTGCTAGGAGGGTCGTGACAGGGACCGGCACAGATACGCAGTATTTT. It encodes CSARRVVTGTGTDTQYF.

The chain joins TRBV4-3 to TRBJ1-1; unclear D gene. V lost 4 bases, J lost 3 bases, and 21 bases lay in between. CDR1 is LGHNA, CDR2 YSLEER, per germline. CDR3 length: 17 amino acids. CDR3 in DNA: TGCGCCAGCAGCCGAGGAGGTATGGGTTCCGTGGACACTGAAGCTTTCTTT. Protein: CASSRGGMGSVDTEAFF.

For the CDR3, the DNA is TGTGCCAGCAGTAAACAGGACAATCAGCCCCAGCATTTT. Protein: CASSKQDNQPQHF. V usage is TRBV7-2 and J usage is TRBJ1-5, with D perhaps TRBD1 (5 bases). The germline V gene encodes CDR1 SGHTA and CDR2 FQGNSA. The CDR3 is 13 residues long. With 6 bases removed from V and 3 bases from J, the gap between germline ends came to 9 bases.

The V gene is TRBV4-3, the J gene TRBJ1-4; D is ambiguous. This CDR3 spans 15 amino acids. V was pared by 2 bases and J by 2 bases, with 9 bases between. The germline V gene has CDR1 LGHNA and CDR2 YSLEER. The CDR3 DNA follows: TGCGCCAGCAGCCAACGCTTGGGTACTAATGAAAAACTGTTTTTT. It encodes CASSQRLGTNEKLFF.

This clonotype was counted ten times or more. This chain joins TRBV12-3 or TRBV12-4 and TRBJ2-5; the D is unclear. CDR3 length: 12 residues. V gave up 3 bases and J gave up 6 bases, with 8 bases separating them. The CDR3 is CASSFLPKTQYF. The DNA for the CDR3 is TGTGCCAGCAGTTTTCTTCCGAAGACCCAGTACTTC.

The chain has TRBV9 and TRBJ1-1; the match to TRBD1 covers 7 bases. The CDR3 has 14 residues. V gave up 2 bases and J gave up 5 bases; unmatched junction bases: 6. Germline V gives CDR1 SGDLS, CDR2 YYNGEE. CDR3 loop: CASSVTGYGTEAFF. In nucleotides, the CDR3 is TGTGCCAGCAGCGTGACAGGGTATGGGACTGAAGCTTTCTTT.

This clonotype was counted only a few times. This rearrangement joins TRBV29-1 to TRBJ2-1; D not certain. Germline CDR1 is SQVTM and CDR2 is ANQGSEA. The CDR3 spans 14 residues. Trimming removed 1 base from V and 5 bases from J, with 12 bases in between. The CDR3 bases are TGCAGCGTTGAAGCGCTGGCGTCTAACAATGAGCAGTTCTTC. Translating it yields CSVEALASNNEQFF.